This TCR beta chain was identified during a study of liver allograft versus peripheral blood T cells. Study in general: The authors compared T cell receptor repertoires in transplanted livers with those in the peripheral blood of recipients. Study-level findings and limits: Peripheral blood reportedly held T cell receptor repertoires that differed from those inside liver allografts.

This clonotype was picked up a small number of times. What it binds is unknown. Via MiXCR, TCRdb re-called the reads, giving one row per CDR3 protein. The sample shows about 5,600 distinct CDR3 sequences, 14% of them seen only once. Germline loops: CDR1 DFQATT, CDR2 SNEGSKA (reference sequence). V lost 5 bases and J lost 4; bases outside the gene matches: 7. The CDR3 consists of 14 residues. The J gene is TRBJ2-1, the V gene TRBV20-1, with 8 nucleotides matching TRBD2. This TCR derives from a human patient who had a liver transplant. Some T cells may be transferred from the graft donor. The CDR3 region is CSASTGTRYNEQFF. CDR3 nucleotide sequence: TGCAGTGCTTCTACCGGGACTAGATACAATGAGCAGTTCTTC.